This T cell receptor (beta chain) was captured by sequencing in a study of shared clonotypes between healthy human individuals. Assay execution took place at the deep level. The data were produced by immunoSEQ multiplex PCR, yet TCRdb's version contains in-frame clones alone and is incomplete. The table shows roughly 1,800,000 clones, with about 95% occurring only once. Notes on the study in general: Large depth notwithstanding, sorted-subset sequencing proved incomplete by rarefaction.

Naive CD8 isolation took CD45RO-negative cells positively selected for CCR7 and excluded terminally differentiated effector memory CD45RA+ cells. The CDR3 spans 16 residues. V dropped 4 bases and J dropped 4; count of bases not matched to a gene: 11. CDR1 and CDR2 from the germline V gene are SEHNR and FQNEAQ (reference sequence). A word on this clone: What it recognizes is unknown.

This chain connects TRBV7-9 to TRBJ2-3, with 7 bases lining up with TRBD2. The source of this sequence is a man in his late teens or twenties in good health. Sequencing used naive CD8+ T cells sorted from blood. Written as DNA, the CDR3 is TGTGCCAGCAGCTCAACGTTGGGGACTAACCCAGATACGCAGTATTTT. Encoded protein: CASSSTLGTNPDTQYF.